This TCR beta chain was profiled in a study of blood T cell repertoires in COVID-19. Study-wide context: Acute-phase and convalescent COVID-19 samples originated in the United States, Italy and Spain. Sources were T cells, B-cell-depleted T cells, or PBMCs; the material itself was cDNA or gDNA.

How the authors handled the data: The assay estimated nucleated cells by amplifying reference gene primers. The assay was immunoSEQ multiplex PCR, and TCRdb's table has in-frame clones only and misses some. That table supplies the V and J calls and clone size; D and trimming were determined from the DNA. The sample lists about 400,000 clones, about 88% seen once, with just under 3% in the top ten. To note about this clone: At the DNA level, this CDR3 is encoded by other sequences in the same sample as well.

The germline CDR1 and CDR2 sequences are ENHRY and SYGVKD. The CDR3 consists of 13 residues. The V segment lost 6 bases and the J segment 3 bases; nucleotides outside the gene matches: 4. The clonotype comes from a woman younger than 45 who had recovered from COVID-19. The V and J genes are TRBV10-3 and TRBJ1-2, with 7 bases that match TRBD1. Specimen: PBMCs or T cells enriched from blood (not recorded which). CDR3 bases: TGTGCCATCAGCGACAGGGTTGACTATGGCTACACCTTC. It codes for CAISDRVDYGYTF.